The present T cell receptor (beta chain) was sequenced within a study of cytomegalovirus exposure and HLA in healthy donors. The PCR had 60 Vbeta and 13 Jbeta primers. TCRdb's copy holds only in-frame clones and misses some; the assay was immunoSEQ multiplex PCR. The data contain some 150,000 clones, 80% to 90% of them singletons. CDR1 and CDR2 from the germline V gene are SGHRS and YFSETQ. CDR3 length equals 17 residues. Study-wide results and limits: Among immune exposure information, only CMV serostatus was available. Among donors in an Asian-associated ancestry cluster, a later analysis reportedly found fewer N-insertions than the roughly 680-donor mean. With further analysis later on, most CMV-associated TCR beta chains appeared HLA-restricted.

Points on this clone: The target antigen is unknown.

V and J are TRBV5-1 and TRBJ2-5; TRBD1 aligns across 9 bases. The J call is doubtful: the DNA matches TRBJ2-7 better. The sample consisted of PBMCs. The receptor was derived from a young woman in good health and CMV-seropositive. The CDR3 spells CASSPEQGAIISYEQYF. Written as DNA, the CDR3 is TGCGCCAGCAGCCCGGAACAGGGGGCTATTATTTCCTACGAGCAGTACTTC.